This T cell receptor beta chain stems from a study of T cell responses to AZD1222 COVID-19 vaccine. Study findings and constraints: Without day 14 samples, only post-peak T cell repertoires were studied. Variant regions that are unmutated are reportedly the target of nearly half of spike-specific TCRs. Increased Spike-specific TCR breadth and depth were observed after two AZD1222 doses. Clonal diversity may have been underestimated, and the donors were mostly white British, with more females than males.

Generated by immunoSEQ multiplex PCR, the TCRdb table keeps only in-frame clones and is missing some. The top ten clones hold roughly 1% of a sample with over 150,000 clones, approximately 92% of them seen once. A word on this clone: Its antigen is currently unknown.

The receptor was derived from an adult who received the MenACWY meningococcal vaccine as a control. Material: peripheral blood, obtained 28 days after the second dose of the MenACWY control vaccine.

CDR3 protein: CSASPRGMDSPLHF. For the CDR3, the DNA is TGCAGTGCTAGTCCCCGGGGGATGGATTCACCCCTCCACTTT. V gene TRBV20-1 combines with J gene TRBJ1-6; weak D call: TRBD1 (5 bases). Looked up from germline, CDR1 is DFQATT and CDR2 is SNEGSKA (reference sequence). Trimming stripped 3 bases from V and 8 bases from J, with 14 bases between. The CDR3 extends over 14 amino acids.